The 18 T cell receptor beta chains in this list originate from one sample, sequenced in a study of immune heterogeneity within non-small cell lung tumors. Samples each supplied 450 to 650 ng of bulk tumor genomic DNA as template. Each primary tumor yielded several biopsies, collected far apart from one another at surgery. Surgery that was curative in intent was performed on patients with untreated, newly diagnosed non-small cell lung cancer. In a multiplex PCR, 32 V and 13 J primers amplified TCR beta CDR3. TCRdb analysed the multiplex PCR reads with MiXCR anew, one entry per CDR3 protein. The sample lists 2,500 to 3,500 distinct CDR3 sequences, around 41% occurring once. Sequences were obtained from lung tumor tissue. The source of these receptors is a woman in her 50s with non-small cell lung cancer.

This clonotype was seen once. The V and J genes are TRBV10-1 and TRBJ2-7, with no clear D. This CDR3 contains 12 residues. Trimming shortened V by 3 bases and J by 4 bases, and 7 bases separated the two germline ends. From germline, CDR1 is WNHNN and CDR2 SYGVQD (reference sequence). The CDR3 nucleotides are TGCGCCAGCAGTGAAGTCAGTTACGAGCAGTACTTC. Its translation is CASSEVSYEQYF.

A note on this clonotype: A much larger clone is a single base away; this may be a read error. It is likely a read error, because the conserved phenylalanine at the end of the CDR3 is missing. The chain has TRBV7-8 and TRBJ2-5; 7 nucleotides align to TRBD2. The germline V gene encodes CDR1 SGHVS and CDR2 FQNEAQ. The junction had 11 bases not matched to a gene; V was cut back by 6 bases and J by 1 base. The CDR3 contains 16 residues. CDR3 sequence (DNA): TGTGCCAGCAGTTTACTAGCGAGAGGCGCCCAAGAGACCCAGTACCTC. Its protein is CASSLLARGAQETQYL.

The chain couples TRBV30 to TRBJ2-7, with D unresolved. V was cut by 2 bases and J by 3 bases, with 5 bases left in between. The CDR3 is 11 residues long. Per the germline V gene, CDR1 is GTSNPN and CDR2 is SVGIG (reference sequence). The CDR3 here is CAWSPGYEQYF. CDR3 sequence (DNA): TGTGCCTGGAGTCCAGGCTACGAGCAGTACTTC. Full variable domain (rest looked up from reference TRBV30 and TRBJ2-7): SQTIHQWPATLVQPVGSPLSLECTVEGTSNPNLYWYRQAAGRGLQLLFYSVGIGQISSEVPQNLSASRPQDRQFILSSKKLLLSDSGFYLCAWSPGYEQYFGPGTRLTVT.

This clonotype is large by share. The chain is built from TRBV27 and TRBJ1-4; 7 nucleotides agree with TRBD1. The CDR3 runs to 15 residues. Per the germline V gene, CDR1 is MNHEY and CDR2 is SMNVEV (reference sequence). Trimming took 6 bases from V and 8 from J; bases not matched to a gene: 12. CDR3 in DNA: TGTGCCAGCAGATCCACCAGGGGGGTAGTCGAAAAACTGTTTTTT. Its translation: CASRSTRGVVEKLFF.

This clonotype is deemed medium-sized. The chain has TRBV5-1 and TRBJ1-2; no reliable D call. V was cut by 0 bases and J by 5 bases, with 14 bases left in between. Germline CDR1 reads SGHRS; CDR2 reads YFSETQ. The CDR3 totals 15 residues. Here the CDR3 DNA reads TGCGCCAGCAGCTTGGAGGCGGGCGGGGAGTATGGCTACACCTTC. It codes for CASSLEAGGEYGYTF.

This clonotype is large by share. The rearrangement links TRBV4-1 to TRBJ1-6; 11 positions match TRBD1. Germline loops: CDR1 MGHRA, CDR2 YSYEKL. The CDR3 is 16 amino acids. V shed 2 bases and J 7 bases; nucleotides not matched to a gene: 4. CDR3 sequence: CASSQQGTGGNSPLHF. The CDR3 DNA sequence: TGCGCCAGCAGCCAACAAGGGACAGGGGGGAATTCACCCCTCCACTTT.

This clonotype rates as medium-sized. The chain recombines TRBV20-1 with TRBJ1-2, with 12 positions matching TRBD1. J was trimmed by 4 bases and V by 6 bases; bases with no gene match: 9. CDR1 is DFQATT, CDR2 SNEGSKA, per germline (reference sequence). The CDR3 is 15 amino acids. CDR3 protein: CSASPGTGGVYGYTF. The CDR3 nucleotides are TGCAGTGCAAGTCCCGGGACAGGGGGCGTCTATGGCTACACCTTC.

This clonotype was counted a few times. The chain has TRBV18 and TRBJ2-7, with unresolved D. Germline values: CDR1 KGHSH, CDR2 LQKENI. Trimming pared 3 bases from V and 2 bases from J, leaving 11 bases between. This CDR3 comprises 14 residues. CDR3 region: CASSPRTPAYEQYF. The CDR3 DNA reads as TGTGCCAGCTCACCCCGGACCCCCGCCTACGAGCAGTACTTC.

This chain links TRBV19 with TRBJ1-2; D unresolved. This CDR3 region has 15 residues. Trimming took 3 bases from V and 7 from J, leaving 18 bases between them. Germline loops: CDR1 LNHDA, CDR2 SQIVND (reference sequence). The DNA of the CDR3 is TGTGCCAGTAGTATCGCAGAAGCATCTCCCTCTGGCTACACCTTC. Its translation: CASSIAEASPSGYTF.

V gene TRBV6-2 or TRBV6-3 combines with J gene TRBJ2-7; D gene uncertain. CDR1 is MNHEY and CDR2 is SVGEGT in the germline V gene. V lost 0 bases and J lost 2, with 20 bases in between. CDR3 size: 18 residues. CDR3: CASSYSDQVGSNPYEQYF. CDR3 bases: TGTGCCAGCAGTTACTCGGATCAGGTTGGAAGTAATCCCTACGAGCAGTACTTC.

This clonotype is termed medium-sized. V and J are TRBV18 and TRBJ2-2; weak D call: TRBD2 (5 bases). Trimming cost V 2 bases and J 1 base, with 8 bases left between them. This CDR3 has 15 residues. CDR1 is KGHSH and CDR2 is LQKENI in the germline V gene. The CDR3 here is CASSPGGGNTGELFF. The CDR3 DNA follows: TGTGCCAGCTCACCAGGAGGCGGGAACACCGGGGAGCTGTTTTTT.

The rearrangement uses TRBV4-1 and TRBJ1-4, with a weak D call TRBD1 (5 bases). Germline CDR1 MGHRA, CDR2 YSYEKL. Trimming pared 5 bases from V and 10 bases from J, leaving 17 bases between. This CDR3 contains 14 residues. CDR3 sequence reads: CASSSPDRRGKLFF. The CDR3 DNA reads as TGCGCCAGCAGCAGCCCGGACCGGAGGGGAAAACTGTTTTTT.

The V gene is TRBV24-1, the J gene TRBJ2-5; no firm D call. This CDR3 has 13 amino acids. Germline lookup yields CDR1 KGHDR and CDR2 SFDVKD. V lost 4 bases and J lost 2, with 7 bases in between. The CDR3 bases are TGTGCCACCAGTGACGGAACTCAAGAGACCCAGTACTTC. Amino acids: CATSDGTQETQYF.

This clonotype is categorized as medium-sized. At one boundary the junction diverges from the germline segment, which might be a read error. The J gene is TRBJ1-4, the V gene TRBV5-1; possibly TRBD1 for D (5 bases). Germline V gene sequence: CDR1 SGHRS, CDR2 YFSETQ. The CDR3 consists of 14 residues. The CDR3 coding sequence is TGCGCCAGCAGCCTGGGACTGATTAATGAAGAACTGTTTTTT. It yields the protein CASSLGLINEELFF.

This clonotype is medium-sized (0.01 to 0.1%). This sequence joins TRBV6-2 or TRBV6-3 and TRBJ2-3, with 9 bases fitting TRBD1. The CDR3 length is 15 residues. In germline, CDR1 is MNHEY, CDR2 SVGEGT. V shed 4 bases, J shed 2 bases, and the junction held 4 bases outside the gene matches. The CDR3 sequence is CASSLWTGDTDTQYF. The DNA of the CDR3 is TGTGCCAGCAGTTTATGGACAGGGGACACAGATACGCAGTATTTT.

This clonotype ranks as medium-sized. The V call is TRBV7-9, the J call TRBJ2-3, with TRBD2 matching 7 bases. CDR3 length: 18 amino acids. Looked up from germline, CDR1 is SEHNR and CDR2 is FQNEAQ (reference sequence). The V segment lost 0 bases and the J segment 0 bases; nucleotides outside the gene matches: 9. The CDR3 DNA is TGTGCCAGCAGCTTAGCCAAGACTAGCTACCAAAGCACAGATACGCAGTATTTT. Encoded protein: CASSLAKTSYQSTDTQYF.

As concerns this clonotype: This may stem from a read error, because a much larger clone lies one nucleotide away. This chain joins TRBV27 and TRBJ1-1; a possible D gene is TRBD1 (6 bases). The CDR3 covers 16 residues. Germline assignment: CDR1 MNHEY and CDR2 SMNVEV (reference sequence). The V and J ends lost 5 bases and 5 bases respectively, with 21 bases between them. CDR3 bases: TGTGCCAGCAGTCAGGAGGGGGAGGGAGGGAGGACTGAAGCTTTCTTT. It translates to CASSQEGEGGRTEAFF.

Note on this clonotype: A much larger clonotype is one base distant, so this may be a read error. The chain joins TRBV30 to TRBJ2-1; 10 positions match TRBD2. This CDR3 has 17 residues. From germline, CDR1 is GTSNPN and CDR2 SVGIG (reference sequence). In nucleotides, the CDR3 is TGTGCCTGGAGTTGGTCTAGCGGGAGTCGCTCCTACAATGAGCAGTTATTC. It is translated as CAWSWSSGSRSYNEQLF.